This TCR beta chain was sequenced during a study of tumor-infiltrating lymphocytes in primary liver carcinoma. In the study overall: Tissue type made little difference to sample yields of roughly 3.5 to 8 million productive TCRbeta reads.

V lost 10 bases, J lost 2 bases, and 16 bases lay in between. The CDR3 runs to 14 residues. Researchers generated TCR beta cDNA from around 510 ng of total RNA, relying on a constant-region primer. ARM-PCR, slightly modified, supplied the TCR beta libraries through three nested multiplex PCR rounds. For approximately 9 cycles apiece, the opening two PCR rounds ran with TRBV1-TRBV30 forward primers and a C-beta reverse primer. TCRdb re-called the multiplex PCR reads with MiXCR, one entry per CDR3 protein. Counted here are around 210,000 distinct CDR3 sequences, roughly two thirds occurring once; the ten biggest clones make up roughly 6.4%. Alongside blood RNA obtained from unsorted whole blood, germline DNA was also extracted. This clonotype was recorded a few times. Its antigen is as yet unknown. Study outcomes and limitations: Because the samples were bulk unsorted, the study did not compare CD4+ and CD8+ repertoires.

The sample taken for sequencing was peripheral blood. The gene calls are TRBV5-3 and TRBJ1-5, with no clear D. TRBV5-3 is placed among ORFs of uncertain function. The source is a woman in her sixties or seventies with primary liver carcinoma and hepatitis B virus infection. The CDR3 sequence is CAPGGPEGNQPQHF. The CDR3 DNA follows: TGTGCCCCGGGAGGGCCTGAAGGCAATCAGCCCCAGCATTTT.